Reported below is one TCR beta chain. This record belongs to a study of OX40 agonist ivuxolimab in advanced cancers. For the study at large: Ivuxolimab is an agonistic anti-OX40 (CD134) antibody, and patients were treated with it. Patient treatment consisted of intravenous ivuxolimab administration every 2 weeks at 0.01 to 10 mg/kg.

Repertoires were generated with immunoSEQ multiplex PCR, while TCRdb's copy carries only in-frame clones and drops some. The table has some 94,000 clones, more than 85% seen once. Germline loops: CDR1 KGHSH, CDR2 LQKENI. The V segment lost 3 bases and the J segment 1 base; nucleotides outside the gene matches: 5. The CDR3 spans 15 residues. This specimen consisted of CD4+ or CD8+ T cells sorted from blood, obtained in a trial of the OX40 agonist ivuxolimab. This TCR derives from an adult with an advanced solid tumor such as melanoma, head and neck, liver or kidney cancer. The rearrangement links TRBV18 to TRBJ2-5, with TRBD2 matching over 7 bases. The CDR3 coding sequence is TGTGCCAGCTCACCGAGCCCTAGCGGCCAAGAGACCCAGTACTTC. The encoded protein is CASSPSPSGQETQYF.